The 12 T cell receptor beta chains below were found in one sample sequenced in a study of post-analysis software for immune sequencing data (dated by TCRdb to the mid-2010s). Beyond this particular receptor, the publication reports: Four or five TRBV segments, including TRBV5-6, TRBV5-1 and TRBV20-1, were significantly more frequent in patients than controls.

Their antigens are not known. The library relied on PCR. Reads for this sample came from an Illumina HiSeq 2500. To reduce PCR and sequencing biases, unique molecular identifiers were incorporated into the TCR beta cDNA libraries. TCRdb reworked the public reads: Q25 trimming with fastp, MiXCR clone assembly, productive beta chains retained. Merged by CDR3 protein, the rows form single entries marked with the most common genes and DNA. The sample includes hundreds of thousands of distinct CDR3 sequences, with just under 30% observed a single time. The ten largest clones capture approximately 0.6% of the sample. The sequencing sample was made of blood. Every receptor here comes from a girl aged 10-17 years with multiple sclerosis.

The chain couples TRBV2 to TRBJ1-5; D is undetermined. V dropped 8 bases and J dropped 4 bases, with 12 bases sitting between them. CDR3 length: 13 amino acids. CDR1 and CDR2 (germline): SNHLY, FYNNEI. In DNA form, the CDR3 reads TGTGCCAGCCACAAGGAGAAAAATCAGCCCCAGCATTTT. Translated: CASHKEKNQPQHF.

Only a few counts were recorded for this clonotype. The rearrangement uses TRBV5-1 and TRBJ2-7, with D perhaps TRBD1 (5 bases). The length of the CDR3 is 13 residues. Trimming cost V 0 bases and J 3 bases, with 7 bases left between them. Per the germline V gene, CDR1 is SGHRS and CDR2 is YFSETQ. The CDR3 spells CASSLEGVYEQYF. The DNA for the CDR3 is TGCGCCAGCAGCTTGGAAGGGGTCTACGAGCAGTACTTC.

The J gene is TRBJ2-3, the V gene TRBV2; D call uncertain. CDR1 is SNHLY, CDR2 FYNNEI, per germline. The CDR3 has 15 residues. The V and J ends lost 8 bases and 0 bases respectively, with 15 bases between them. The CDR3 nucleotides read TGTGCCAGCCTTCCATTTCCCTCTAGCACAGATACGCAGTATTTT. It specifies CASLPFPSSTDTQYF.

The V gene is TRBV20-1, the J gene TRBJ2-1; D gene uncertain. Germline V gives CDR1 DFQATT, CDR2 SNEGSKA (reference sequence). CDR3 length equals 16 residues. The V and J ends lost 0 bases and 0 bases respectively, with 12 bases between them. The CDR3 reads CSARDLSRRSYNEQFF. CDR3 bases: TGCAGTGCTAGAGATTTGTCGCGCCGCTCCTACAATGAGCAGTTCTTC.

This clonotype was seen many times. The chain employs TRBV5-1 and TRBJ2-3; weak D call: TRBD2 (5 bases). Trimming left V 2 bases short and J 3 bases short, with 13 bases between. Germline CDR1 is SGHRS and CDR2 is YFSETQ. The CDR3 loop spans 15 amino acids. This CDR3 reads CASSFRGVGTDTQYF. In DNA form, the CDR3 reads TGCGCCAGCAGCTTCCGGGGTGTGGGGACAGATACGCAGTATTTT.

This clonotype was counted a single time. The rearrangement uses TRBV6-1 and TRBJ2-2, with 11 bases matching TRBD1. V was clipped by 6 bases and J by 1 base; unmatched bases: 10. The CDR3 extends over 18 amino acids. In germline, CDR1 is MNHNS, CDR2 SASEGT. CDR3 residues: CASRKDRGPRQNTGELFF. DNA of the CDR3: TGTGCCAGCAGGAAGGACAGGGGGCCGCGACAGAACACCGGGGAGCTGTTTTTT.

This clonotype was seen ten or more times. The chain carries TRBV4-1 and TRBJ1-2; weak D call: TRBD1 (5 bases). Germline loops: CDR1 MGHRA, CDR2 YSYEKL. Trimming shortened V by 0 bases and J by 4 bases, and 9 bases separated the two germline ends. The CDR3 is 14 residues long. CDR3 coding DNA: TGCGCCAGCAGCCAAGATCCAGGGAGCTATGGCTACACCTTC. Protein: CASSQDPGSYGYTF.

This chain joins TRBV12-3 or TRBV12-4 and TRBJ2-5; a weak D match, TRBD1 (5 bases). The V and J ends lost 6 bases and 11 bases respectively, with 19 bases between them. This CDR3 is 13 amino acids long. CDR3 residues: CASSTGVPYGQYF. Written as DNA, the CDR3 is TGTGCCAGCAGCACAGGTGTCCCCTACGGGCAGTACTTC.

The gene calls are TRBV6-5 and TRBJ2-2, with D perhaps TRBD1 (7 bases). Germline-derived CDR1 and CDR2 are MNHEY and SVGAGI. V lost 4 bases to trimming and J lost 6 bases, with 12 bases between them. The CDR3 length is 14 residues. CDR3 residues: CASSSRGRSGELFF. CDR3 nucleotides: TGTGCCAGCAGTTCCAGGGGGAGGTCCGGGGAGCTGTTTTTT.

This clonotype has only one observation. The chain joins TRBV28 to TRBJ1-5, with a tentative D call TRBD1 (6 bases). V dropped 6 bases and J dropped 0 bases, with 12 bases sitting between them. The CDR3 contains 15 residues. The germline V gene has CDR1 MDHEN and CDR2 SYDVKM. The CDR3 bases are TGTGCCAGCAGCGCGGACAGATATAGCAATCAGCCCCAGCATTTT. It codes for CASSADRYSNQPQHF.

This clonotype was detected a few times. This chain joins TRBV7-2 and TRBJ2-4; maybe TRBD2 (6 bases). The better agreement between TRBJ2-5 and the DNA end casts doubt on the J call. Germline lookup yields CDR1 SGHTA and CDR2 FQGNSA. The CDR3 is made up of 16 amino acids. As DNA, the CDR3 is TGTGCCAGCAGCTTAGGAGGGGCGGGGAAGTCAGAGACCCAGTACTTC. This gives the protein CASSLGGAGKSETQYF.

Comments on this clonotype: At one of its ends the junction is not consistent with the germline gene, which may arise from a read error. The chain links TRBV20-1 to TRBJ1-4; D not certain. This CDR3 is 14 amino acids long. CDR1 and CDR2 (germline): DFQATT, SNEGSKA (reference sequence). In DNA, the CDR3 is TGCAGTGCTAGACATCTGACAACTAATGAAAAACGGTTTTTT. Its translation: CSARHLTTNEKRFF.